The rows below give T cell receptor beta chains drawn from one sample of a study of tumor-infiltrating lymphocytes in primary liver carcinoma. From the multiplex PCR reads, TCRdb called clonotypes with MiXCR, one entry per CDR3 protein. The sample records about 330,000 distinct CDR3 sequences, approximately 65% being singletons. The sequencing sample was made of peripheral blood. These receptors originate from a man aged 35 to 55 with primary liver carcinoma and hepatitis B virus infection. Each CDR3 is given with its conserved first and last residue.

v_call: TRBV11-1; j_call: TRBJ2-5; cdr3_aa: CASNLTPGTSGQETQYF
v_call: TRBV5-4; j_call: TRBJ2-7; cdr3_aa: CASSLPGTSGDYEQYF
v_call: TRBV5-4; j_call: TRBJ2-7; cdr3_aa: CACSLWGYEQYF
v_call: TRBV11-2; j_call: TRBJ2-1; cdr3_aa: CASSKGGDNEQLF
v_call: TRBV6-1; j_call: TRBJ1-5; cdr3_aa: CASREGQPQHF
v_call: TRBV6-5; j_call: TRBJ2-1; cdr3_aa: CASSYLGLAGVTNEQFF
v_call: TRBV6-2/TRBV6-3; j_call: TRBJ2-1; cdr3_aa: CASRARASGRGNEQFF
v_call: TRBV12-3/TRBV12-4; j_call: TRBJ1-4; cdr3_aa: CASSIPGPGEKLFF
v_call: TRBV10-3; j_call: TRBJ2-5; cdr3_aa: CAIRGGTSGNQENQYF
v_call: TRBV11-2; j_call: TRBJ2-1; cdr3_aa: CASNSSGGGNEQFF
v_call: TRBV6-2/TRBV6-3; j_call: TRBJ2-1; cdr3_aa: CASSYHLRTGSSYNEQFF
v_call: TRBV29-1; j_call: TRBJ1-1; cdr3_aa: CSVVHSVNTEPFF
v_call: TRBV11-2; j_call: TRBJ2-3; cdr3_aa: CASSLTPVQGLLSTDTQYF